This T cell receptor beta chain was captured in a study of cytomegalovirus exposure and HLA in healthy donors. Findings and caveats of the study: Earlier findings revealed that most TCR beta V segments proved productive either about 87% or about 30% of the time. Some V segments could not be told apart, so they were left out, TRBV6-2 and TRBV6-3 among them. CMV serostatus was the sole immune exposure data available. As a later analysis revealed, most CMV-associated TCR beta chains appeared HLA-restricted.

The study ran its PCR with 60 Vbeta and 13 Jbeta primers. The protocol was immunoSEQ multiplex PCR, while the TCRdb copy is restricted to in-frame clones and leaves out a portion. The sample lists about 130,000 clones; more than 75% were seen once. Concerning this clone itself: The antigen is unknown.

V lost 1 base and J 0 bases, leaving 11 bases between the germline ends. The CDR3 covers 16 residues. CDR1 and CDR2 (germline): SGDLS, YYNGEE. The sample taken for sequencing was PBMCs. The gene calls are TRBV9 and TRBJ1-3; D possibly corresponds to TRBD1 (5 bases). This sequence was found in a man aged 35 to 55 in good health and CMV-seronegative. CDR3 DNA: TGTGCCAGCAGCGTATTGTCCACAGGCTCTGGAAACACCATATATTTT. It yields the protein CASSVLSTGSGNTIYF.